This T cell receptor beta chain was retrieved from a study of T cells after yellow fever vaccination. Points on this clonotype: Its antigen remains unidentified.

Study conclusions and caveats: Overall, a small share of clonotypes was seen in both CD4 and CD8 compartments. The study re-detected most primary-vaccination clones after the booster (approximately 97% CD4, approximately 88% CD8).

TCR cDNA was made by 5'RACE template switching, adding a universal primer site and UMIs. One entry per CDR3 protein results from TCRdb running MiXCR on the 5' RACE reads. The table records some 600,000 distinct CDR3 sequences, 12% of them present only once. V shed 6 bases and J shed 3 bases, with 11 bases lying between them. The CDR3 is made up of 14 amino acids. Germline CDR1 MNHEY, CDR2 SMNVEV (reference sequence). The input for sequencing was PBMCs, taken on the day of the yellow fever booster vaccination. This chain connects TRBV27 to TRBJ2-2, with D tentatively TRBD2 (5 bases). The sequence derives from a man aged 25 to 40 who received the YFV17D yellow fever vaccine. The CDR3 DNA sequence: TGTGCCAGCAGGTCTCAGAGGGACACCGGGGAGCTGTTTTTT. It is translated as CASRSQRDTGELFF.